The entry that follows covers one T cell receptor beta chain sequence. Its specificity is unknown. The data stem from a study of T cells expressing NK-cell markers. Study details: Within the sequenced cohort of eight donors, seven exhibited HCMV seropositivity and one was seronegative.

Germline CDR1 and CDR2: SGHVS and FQNEAQ. This CDR3 is 16 amino acids long. General study points: HCMV specificity of the expanded NKG2C+ T cell clones stayed unclear. The dominant NKG2C+ clonotypes represented about 1.0-7.5% of CD8+ T cells in five or six donors. Researchers report these clonotypes also headed the CD3+CD56-NKG2C+ fraction in four donors.

TCRdb re-called the 5' RACE reads; one entry per CDR3 protein, DNA not given. The sample has 550,000 to 600,000 distinct CDR3 sequences. The TCR was taken from a man aged 18-30 years in good health. This chain joins TRBV7-8 and TRBJ2-3; the D call from TCRdb, TRBD2, cannot be confirmed without DNA. Sequenced: blood T cells: a sorted CD56 or NKG2C T cell subset, CD4+ or CD8+ T cells, or bulk PBMC T cells (not recorded which). This chain's CDR3 is CASSLRREGYTDTQYF. The full variable domain, in which reference TRBV7-8 and TRBJ2-3 provide the parts outside the CDR3, is GAGVSQSPRYKVAKRGQDVALRCDPISGHVSLFWYQQALGQGPEFLTYFQNEAQLDKSGLPSDRFFAERPEGSVSTLKIQRTQQEDSAVYLCASSLRREGYTDTQYFGPGTRLTVL.